This T cell receptor (beta chain) was found in a study of PD-1 blockade in mismatch repair-deficient tumors. The ends were cut back, 0 bases at V and 0 bases at J, with 7 bases in the middle. Germline V gene data show CDR1 as SGDLS and CDR2 as YYNGEE. CDR3 length: 15 amino acids. Profiling relied on immunoSEQ multiplex PCR, and the TCRdb table lists in-frame clones only, not all of them. In the table there are under 20,000 clones, over 75% of which are singletons. The chain recombines TRBV9 with TRBJ1-3; D uncertain. The sequence was obtained from an adult with mismatch repair-deficient cancer. Material: PBMCs, obtained 52 weeks after starting pembrolizumab. For the CDR3, the DNA is TGTGCCAGCAGCGTAGGAGCAGGCTCTGGAAACACCATATATTTT. Protein: CASSVGAGSGNTIYF.